Given below is one T cell receptor beta chain in context. This sample is drawn from a study of cytomegalovirus exposure and HLA in healthy donors. Trimming cost V 5 bases and J 5 bases; bases outside gene matches: 9. The CDR3 is 15 residues long. Germline V gene data show CDR1 as SGHVS and CDR2 as FNYEAQ. The PCR was carried out with 60 Vbeta primers and 13 Jbeta primers. Produced via immunoSEQ multiplex PCR; TCRdb's table is partial and in-frame only. The profile covers about 120,000 clones, with 67% appearing a single time and over 6.5% taken by the ten largest. This sequence joins TRBV7-6 and TRBJ2-3; 8 bases are a match to TRBD1. Sequencing was carried out using PBMCs. The sequence was collected from a young man in good health and CMV-seropositive. CDR3: CASSPMDRDGDTQYF. In DNA form, the CDR3 reads TGTGCCAGCAGCCCTATGGACAGGGATGGAGATACGCAGTATTTT.